Here is one T cell receptor beta chain with its context. Samples from alopecia areata patients were lesional scalp punch biopsies and peripheral blood. Investigators sorted PBMCs to obtain both CD4+ and CD8+ T cells. This sample was taken from a study of CD8+ T cells in alopecia areata. CDR3 length equals 18 residues. CDR1 is SGHDN, CDR2 FVKESK, per germline. V was pared by 0 bases and J by 5 bases, with 12 bases of the junction left unmatched. In each case, RNA was isolated and then reverse transcribed into cDNA as the sequencing template. The assay was immunoSEQ multiplex PCR, and TCRdb's table has in-frame clones only and misses some. The repertoire consists of more than 90,000 clones, with more than 30% occurring once and the leading ten covering 3% to 3.5%.

This rearrangement joins TRBV14 to TRBJ2-2, with 7 bases lining up with TRBD1. Input material: CD4+ T cells sorted from blood. The sequence derives from a human donor with alopecia areata. The CDR3 DNA follows: TGTGCCAGCAGCCAAGACACCCACTTCCTACAGGGGACCGGGGAGCTGTTTTTT. It encodes CASSQDTHFLQGTGELFF. The full variable domain, rest sourced from reference TRBV14 and TRBJ2-2, is EAGVTQFPSHSVIEKGQTVTLRCDPISGHDNLYWYRRVMGKEIKFLLHFVKESKQDESGMPNNRFLAERTGGTYSTLKVQPAELEDSGVYFCASSQDTHFLQGTGELFFGEGSRLTVL.